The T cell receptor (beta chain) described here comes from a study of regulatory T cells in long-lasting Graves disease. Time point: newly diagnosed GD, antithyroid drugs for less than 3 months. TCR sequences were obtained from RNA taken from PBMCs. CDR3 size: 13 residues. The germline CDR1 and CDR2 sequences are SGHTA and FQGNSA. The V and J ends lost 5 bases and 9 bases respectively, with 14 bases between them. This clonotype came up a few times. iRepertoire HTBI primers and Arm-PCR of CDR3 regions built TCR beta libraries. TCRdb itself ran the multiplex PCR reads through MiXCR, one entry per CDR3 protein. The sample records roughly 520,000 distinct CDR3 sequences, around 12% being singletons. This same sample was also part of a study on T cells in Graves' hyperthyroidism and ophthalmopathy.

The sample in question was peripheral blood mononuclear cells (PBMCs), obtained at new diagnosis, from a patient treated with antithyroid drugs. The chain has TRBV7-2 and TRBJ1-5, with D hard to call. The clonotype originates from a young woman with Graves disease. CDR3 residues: CASSPTDFGPQHF. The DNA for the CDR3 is TGTGCCAGCAGCCCGACGGATTTTGGGCCCCAGCATTTT.